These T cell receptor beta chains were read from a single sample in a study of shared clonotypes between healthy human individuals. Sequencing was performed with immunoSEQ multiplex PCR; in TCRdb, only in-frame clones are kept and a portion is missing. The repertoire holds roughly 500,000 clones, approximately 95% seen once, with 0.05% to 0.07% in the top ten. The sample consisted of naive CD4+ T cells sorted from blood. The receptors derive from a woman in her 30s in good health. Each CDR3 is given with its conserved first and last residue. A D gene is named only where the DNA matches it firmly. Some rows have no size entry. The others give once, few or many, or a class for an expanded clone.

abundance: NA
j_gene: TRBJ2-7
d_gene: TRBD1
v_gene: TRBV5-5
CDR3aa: CASSSGQIYEQYF
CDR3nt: TGTGCCAGCAGCTCGGGACAGATCTACGAGCAGTACTTC

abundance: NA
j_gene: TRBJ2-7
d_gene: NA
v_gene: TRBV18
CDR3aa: CASSPLVPASGFYEQYF
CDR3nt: TGTGCCAGCTCACCACTCGTTCCGGCCTCGGGGTTCTACGAGCAGTACTTC

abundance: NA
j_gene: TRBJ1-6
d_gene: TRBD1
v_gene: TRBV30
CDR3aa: CAWSAQGDSPLHF
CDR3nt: TGTGCCTGGAGTGCCCAGGGGGATTCACCCCTCCACTTT

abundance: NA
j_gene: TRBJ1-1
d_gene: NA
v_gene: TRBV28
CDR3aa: CASTFQLLQNTEAFF
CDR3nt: TGTGCCAGCACCTTCCAGTTGTTACAGAACACTGAAGCTTTCTTT

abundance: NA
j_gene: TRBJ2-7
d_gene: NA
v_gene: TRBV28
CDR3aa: CASSSPGDRSTLEQYF
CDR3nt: TGTGCCAGCAGTTCCCCGGGGGACCGTTCTACTCTCGAGCAGTACTTC

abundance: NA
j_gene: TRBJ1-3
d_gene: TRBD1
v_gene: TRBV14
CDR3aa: CASSRDSSGNTIYF
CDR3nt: TGTGCCAGCAGCCGGGACAGCTCTGGAAACACCATATATTTT

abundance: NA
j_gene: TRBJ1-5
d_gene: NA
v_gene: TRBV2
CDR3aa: CASRVSNQPQHF
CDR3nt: TGTGCCAGCCGTGTTTCTAATCAGCCCCAGCATTTT

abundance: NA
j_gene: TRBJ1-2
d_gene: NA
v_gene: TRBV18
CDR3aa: CASTPTVRANYGYTF
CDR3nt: TGTGCCAGCACCCCGACCGTAAGAGCTAACTATGGCTACACCTTC

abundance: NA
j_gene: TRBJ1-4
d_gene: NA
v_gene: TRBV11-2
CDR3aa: CASSLVGDGDEKLFF
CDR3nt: TGTGCCAGCAGCTTAGTCGGGGACGGGGATGAAAAACTGTTTTTT

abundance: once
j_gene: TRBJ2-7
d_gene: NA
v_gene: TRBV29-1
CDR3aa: CSVVWEALSPEQYF
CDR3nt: TGCAGCGTTGTGTGGGAGGCGCTGTCCCCCGAGCAGTACTTC

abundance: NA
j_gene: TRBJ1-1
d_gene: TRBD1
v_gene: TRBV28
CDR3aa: CASSLDRGWYTEAFF
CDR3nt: TGTGCCAGCAGTTTGGACAGGGGATGGTACACTGAAGCTTTCTTT

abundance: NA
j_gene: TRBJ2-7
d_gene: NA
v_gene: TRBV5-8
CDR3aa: CASSQGFRRVSYEQYF
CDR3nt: TGTGCCAGCAGCCAGGGCTTCCGAAGGGTCTCTTACGAGCAGTACTTC

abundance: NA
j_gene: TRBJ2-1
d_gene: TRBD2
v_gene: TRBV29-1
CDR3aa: CSVEAPGLAVGQFF
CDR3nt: TGCAGCGTTGAAGCTCCCGGACTAGCGGTTGGGCAGTTCTTC

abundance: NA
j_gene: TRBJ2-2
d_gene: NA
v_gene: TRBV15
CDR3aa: CATEEGFVTGELFF
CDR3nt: TGTGCCACCGAGGAAGGTTTTGTGACCGGGGAGCTGTTTTTT

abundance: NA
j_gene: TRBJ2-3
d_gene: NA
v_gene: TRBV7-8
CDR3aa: CASSLKATSTDTQYF
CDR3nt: TGTGCCAGCAGCTTAAAGGCGACTAGCACAGATACGCAGTATTTT

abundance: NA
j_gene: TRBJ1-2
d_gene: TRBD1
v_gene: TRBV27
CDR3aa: CASRPPGGRGYTF
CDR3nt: TGTGCCAGCAGACCCCCAGGGGGCCGTGGCTACACCTTC

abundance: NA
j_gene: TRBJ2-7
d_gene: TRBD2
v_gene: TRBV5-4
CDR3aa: CASSSISGTNPSGEQYF
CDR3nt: TGTGCCAGCAGCTCCATTAGCGGGACAAACCCCTCGGGCGAGCAGTACTTC

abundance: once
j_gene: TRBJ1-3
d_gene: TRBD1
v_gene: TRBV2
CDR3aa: CASGEGALSGNTIYF
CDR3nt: TGTGCCAGCGGCGAGGGGGCGCTTTCTGGAAACACCATATATTTT

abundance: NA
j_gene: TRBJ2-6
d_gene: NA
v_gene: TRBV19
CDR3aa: CASSIGYSGANVLTF
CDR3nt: TGTGCCAGTAGTATTGGGTACTCTGGGGCCAACGTCCTGACTTTC

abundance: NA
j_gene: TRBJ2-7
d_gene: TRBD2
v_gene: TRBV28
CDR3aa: CASLAGTSGRNEQYF
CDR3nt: TGTGCCAGCCTCGCCGGGACTAGCGGGAGAAACGAGCAGTACTTC

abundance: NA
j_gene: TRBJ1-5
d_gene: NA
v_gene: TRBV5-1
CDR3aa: CASSLGGHNNQPQHF
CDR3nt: TGCGCCAGCAGCTTGGGGGGCCATAACAATCAGCCCCAGCATTTT

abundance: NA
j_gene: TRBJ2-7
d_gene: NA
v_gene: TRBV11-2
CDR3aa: CASSLDLTWAEQYF
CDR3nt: TGTGCCAGCAGCTTAGACTTAACGTGGGCCGAGCAGTACTTC

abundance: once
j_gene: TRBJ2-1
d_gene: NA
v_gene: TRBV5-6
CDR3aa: CASSLYSNEQFF
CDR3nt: TGTGCCAGCAGCTTGTACTCCAATGAGCAGTTCTTC

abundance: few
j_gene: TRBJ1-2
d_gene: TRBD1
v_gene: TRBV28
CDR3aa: CASSRQGYPGYTF
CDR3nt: TGTGCCAGCAGTCGACAGGGTTACCCTGGCTACACCTTC

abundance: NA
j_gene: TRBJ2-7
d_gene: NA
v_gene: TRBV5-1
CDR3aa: CASSLTAAESYEQYF
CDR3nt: TGCGCCAGCAGCTTGACAGCGGCAGAATCCTACGAGCAGTACTTC

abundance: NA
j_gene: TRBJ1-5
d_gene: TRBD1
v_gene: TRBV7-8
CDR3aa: CASSRSRGSNQPQHF
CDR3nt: TGTGCCAGCAGCAGAAGCAGGGGGAGCAATCAGCCCCAGCATTTT

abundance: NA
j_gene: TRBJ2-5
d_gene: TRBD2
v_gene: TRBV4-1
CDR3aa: CASSQGTSGRETQYF
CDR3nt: TGCGCCAGCAGCCAAGGGACTAGCGGGAGAGAGACCCAGTACTTC

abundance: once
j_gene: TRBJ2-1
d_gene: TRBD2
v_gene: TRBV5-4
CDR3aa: CASSQGLAGDGEQFF
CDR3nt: TGTGCCAGCAGCCAAGGACTAGCGGGAGACGGAGAGCAGTTCTTC

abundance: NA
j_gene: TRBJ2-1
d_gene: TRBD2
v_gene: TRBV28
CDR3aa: CASRTSGSSYNEQFF
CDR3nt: TGTGCCAGCAGAACTAGCGGGAGTTCCTACAATGAGCAGTTCTTC

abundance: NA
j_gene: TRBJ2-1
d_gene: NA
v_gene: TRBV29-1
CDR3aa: CSGRQAASYNEQFF
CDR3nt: TGCAGCGGCAGACAGGCCGCTTCCTACAATGAGCAGTTCTTC

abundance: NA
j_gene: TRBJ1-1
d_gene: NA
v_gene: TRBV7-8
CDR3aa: CASSLAEGMNTEAFF
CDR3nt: TGTGCCAGCAGCTTAGCTGAGGGAATGAACACTGAAGCTTTCTTT

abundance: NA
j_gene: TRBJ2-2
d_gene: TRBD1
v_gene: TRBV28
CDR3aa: CASSSIDRVGELFF
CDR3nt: TGTGCCAGCAGTTCAATCGACAGGGTCGGGGAGCTGTTTTTT

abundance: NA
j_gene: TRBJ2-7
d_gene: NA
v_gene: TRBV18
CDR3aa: CASSSGGEQYF
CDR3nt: TGTGCCAGCTCGTCAGGGGGGGAGCAGTACTTC

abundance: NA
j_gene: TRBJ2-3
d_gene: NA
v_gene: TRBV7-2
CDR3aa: CASSSGRRGTDTQYF
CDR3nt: TGTGCCAGCAGCTCCGGACGGAGAGGCACAGATACGCAGTATTTT

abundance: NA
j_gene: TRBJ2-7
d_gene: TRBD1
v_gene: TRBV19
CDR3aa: CASSMLQGADEQYF
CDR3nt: TGTGCCAGTAGTATGCTACAGGGGGCGGACGAGCAGTACTTC

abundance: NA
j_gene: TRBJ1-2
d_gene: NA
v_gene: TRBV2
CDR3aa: CASTIGRYGYTF
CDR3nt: TGTGCCAGCACAATAGGACGCTATGGCTACACCTTC

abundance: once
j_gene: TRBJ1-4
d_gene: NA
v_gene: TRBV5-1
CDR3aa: CASSLGLGREKLFF
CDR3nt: TGCGCCAGCAGCTTGGGACTTGGGAGGGAAAAACTGTTTTTT

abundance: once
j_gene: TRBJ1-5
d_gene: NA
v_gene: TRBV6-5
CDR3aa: CASSYGRDGAQHF
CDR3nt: TGTGCCAGCAGTTATGGTCGGGACGGAGCCCAGCATTTT

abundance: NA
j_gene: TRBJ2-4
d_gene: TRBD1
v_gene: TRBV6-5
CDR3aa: CASSRQGMAKNIQYF
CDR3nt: TGTGCCAGCAGTAGACAGGGGATGGCCAAAAACATTCAGTACTTC

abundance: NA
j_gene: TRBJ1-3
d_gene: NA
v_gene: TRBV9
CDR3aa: CASSERTSSSGNTIYF
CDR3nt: TGTGCCAGCAGCGAGAGGACATCGAGCTCTGGAAACACCATATATTTT

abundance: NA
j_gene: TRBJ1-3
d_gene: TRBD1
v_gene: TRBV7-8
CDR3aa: CASSFTGDPGNTIYF
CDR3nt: TGTGCCAGCAGCTTCACAGGGGATCCTGGAAACACCATATATTTT

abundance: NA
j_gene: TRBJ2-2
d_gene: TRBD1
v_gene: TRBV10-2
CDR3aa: CASSTPGQRPTGELFF
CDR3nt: TGCGCCAGCAGTACTCCGGGACAGAGGCCCACCGGGGAGCTGTTTTTT

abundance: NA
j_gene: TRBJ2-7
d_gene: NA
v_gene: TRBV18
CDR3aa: CASSTDSGFSSYEQYF
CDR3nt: TGTGCCAGCTCAACCGATAGCGGATTCAGCTCCTACGAGCAGTACTTC

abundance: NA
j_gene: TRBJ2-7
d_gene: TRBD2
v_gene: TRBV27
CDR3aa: CASSLRLAVGSYEQYF
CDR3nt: TGTGCCAGCAGTTTACGGCTAGCGGTTGGCTCCTACGAGCAGTACTTC

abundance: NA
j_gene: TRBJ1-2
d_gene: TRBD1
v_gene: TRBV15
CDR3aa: CATSRDTGQGIFGYTF
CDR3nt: TGTGCCACCAGCAGAGATACGGGACAGGGGATATTTGGCTACACCTTC

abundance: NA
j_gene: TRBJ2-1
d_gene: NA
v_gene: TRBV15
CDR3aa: CATSRDQESSSYNEQFF
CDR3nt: TGTGCCACCAGCAGAGATCAGGAGTCTAGCTCCTACAATGAGCAGTTCTTC

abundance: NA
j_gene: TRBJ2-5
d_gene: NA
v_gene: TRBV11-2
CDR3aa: CASSLAGKETQYF
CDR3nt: TGTGCCAGCAGCTTAGCGGGAAAAGAGACCCAGTACTTC

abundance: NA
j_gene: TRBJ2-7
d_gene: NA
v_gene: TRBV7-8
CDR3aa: CASSLDRAASSYEQYF
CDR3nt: TGTGCCAGCAGCTTAGATCGAGCGGCAAGCTCCTACGAGCAGTACTTC

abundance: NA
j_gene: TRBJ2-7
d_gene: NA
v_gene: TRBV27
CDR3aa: CASGQGKFYEQYF
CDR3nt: TGTGCCAGCGGGCAGGGAAAGTTCTACGAGCAGTACTTC